A single sample is the source of the 18 T cell receptor beta chains below, sequenced in a study of breast tumors, draining lymph nodes, adjacent tissues. TCRdb passed the multiplex PCR reads through MiXCR, listing each CDR3 protein once. The table shows under 150,000 distinct CDR3 sequences, with around 20% occurring only once. The lymph nodes were axillary draining lymph nodes from breast cancer patients. The sequencing sample was made of axillary lymph node tissue. The receptors derive from a female donor with breast cancer. Some clones in this sample may be carry-over from other donors' samples.

The DNA of the CDR3 is TGTGCCAGCAGCTCTAACGGCAATCAGCCCCAGCATTTT. Amino acid sequence: CASSSNGNQPQHF. The V and J genes are TRBV7-2 and TRBJ1-5; D gene ambiguous. Germline values: CDR1 SGHTA, CDR2 FQGNSA. The CDR3 has 13 amino acids. V was clipped by 4 bases and J by 2 bases, with 6 bases between them.

This clonotype was recorded at least ten times. V gene TRBV9 combines with J gene TRBJ2-7, with 9 bases that match TRBD1. V was clipped by 4 bases and J by 3 bases; unmatched bases: 8. Per the germline V gene, CDR1 is SGDLS and CDR2 is YYNGEE. This CDR3 has 15 amino acids. The CDR3 protein is CASSPKQGAVYEQYF. The CDR3 DNA sequence: TGTGCCAGCAGCCCGAAACAGGGGGCGGTCTACGAGCAGTACTTC.

This clonotype showed up many times. The V call is TRBV2, the J call TRBJ1-2; TRBD1 is a possible D gene (6 bases). The ends were cut back, 8 bases at V and 2 bases at J, with 9 bases in the middle. The CDR3 is made up of 12 amino acids. Germline V gene lookup returns CDR1 SNHLY and CDR2 FYNNEI. This CDR3 reads CASSGTNYGYTF. As DNA, the CDR3 is TGTGCCAGCTCCGGGACAAACTATGGCTACACCTTC.

This clonotype was detected ten times or more. This rearrangement joins TRBV4-2 to TRBJ2-5, with TRBD2 matching over 12 bases. CDR1 is LGHNA and CDR2 is YNFKEQ in the germline V gene. The CDR3 has 18 amino acids. Trimming took 1 base from V and 5 from J; bases not matched to a gene: 11. The CDR3 reads CASSQGGASGGDRETQYF. The CDR3 DNA is TGTGCCAGCAGCCAAGGGGGGGCTAGCGGGGGGGATAGGGAGACCCAGTACTTC.

This clonotype was counted many times. Germline is not matched at one junction end, which may reflect a read error. This sequence joins TRBV7-7 and TRBJ2-6, with D perhaps assigned TRBD1 or TRBD2 (7 bases each). Germline loops: CDR1 SSHAT, CDR2 FNYEAQ (reference sequence). The CDR3 sequence is 15 residues long. CDR3 amino acids: CASSPGGAGANVLTF. The CDR3 bases are TGTGCTAGCAGCCCAGGGGGGGCCGGGGCCAACGTCCTGACTTTC.

This clonotype has a count of ten or more. V is TRBV20-1 and J is TRBJ2-3; possible D gene TRBD2, 6 bases. Germline V CDR1 and CDR2: DFQATT, SNEGSKA (reference sequence). Trimming removed 0 bases at V and 6 bases at J, with 19 bases between. The CDR3 sequence is 16 residues long. The CDR3 DNA reads TGCAGTGCTAGAGATTTCACCCGGCGCGGAGGGGATACGCAGTATTTT. Protein: CSARDFTRRGGDTQYF.

This clonotype was detected once. An end of the junction does not agree with germline; a read error may underlie this. The gene calls are TRBV28 and TRBJ2-7; 7 nucleotides line up with TRBD1. This CDR3 comprises 14 residues. Germline V gene sequence: CDR1 MDHEN, CDR2 SYDVKM. The CDR3 bases are TGTGCCAGCAGGAAAACAGGGGCCTCCTACGAGCAGTGCTTC. Translating it yields CASRKTGASYEQCF.

At least ten counts were recorded for this clonotype. CDR3 bases: TGTGCCAGCAGCCCCCGGAGGGATACGCAGTATTTT. Translation: CASSPRRDTQYF. The chain uses TRBV4-2 and TRBJ2-3, with TRBD2 as a possible D gene (5 bases). The V gene lost 4 bases and the J gene lost 6 bases, with 8 bases spanning the gap. This CDR3 contains 12 residues. Germline CDR1 reads LGHNA; CDR2 reads YNFKEQ.

This clonotype came up many times. The chain employs TRBV12-3 or TRBV12-4 and TRBJ2-1; 11 positions match TRBD2. With V trimmed by 6 bases and J by 5 bases, 3 bases remained unmatched. CDR3 size: 14 residues. CDR3 bases: TGTGCCAGCAGGACTAGCGGGACCGACAATGAGCAGTTCTTC. Its protein is CASRTSGTDNEQFF.

The sample holds many counts of this clonotype. The chain combines TRBV30 with TRBJ1-2; maybe TRBD1 (5 bases). Trimming left V 2 bases short and J 5 bases short, with 9 bases between. The length of the CDR3 is 12 residues. Germline CDR1 and CDR2: GTSNPN and SVGIG (reference sequence). The CDR3 DNA is TGTGCCTGGAGTACCGGGGCGTATGGCTACACCTTC. It translates to CAWSTGAYGYTF.

Comment on this clonotype: A single base separates this from a much larger clone, so it may be a read error. The chain employs TRBV12-3 or TRBV12-4 and TRBJ1-5, with D possibly TRBD1 on 5 matching bases. The CDR3 covers 15 residues. Here the CDR3 reads CASGLDSGSNQPQHF. CDR3 nucleotides: TGTGCCAGCGGTTTAGATTCAGGGAGCAATCAGCCCCAGCATTTT.

This clonotype has a count of ten or more. V and J are TRBV28 and TRBJ1-4; D is perhaps TRBD1 (5 bases). The germline V gene has CDR1 MDHEN and CDR2 SYDVKM. V dropped 4 bases and J dropped 0 bases, with 6 bases sitting between them. This CDR3 has 14 residues. As DNA, the CDR3 is TGTGCCAGCAGTTGGGGGTCAACTAATGAAAAACTGTTTTTT. Protein sequence: CASSWGSTNEKLFF.

This clonotype has a count of ten or more. The V gene is TRBV20-1, the J gene TRBJ2-3; 7 nucleotides align to TRBD1. This CDR3 comprises 15 residues. The junction had 9 bases not matched to a gene; V was cut back by 3 bases and J by 3 bases. Germline CDR1 is DFQATT and CDR2 is SNEGSKA (reference sequence). Here the CDR3 reads CSASHRRRGTDTQYF. CDR3 bases: TGCAGTGCTAGCCACAGACGCAGGGGGACAGATACGCAGTATTTT.

At least ten counts were recorded for this clonotype. The V and J genes are TRBV19 and TRBJ2-5, with 7 bases matching TRBD2. V lost 0 bases and J lost 2; bases outside the gene matches: 15. The CDR3 has 19 amino acids. The germline V gene has CDR1 LNHDA and CDR2 SQIVND (reference sequence). CDR3 loop: CASSIDPPNLAGVQETQYF. The CDR3 region has the DNA TGTGCCAGTAGTATAGACCCGCCTAACTTGGCGGGGGTTCAAGAGACCCAGTACTTC.

A remark on this clonotype: This sequence may be a read error, since a much larger clone differs from it by one base. V usage is TRBV5-1 and J usage is TRBJ2-5; D perhaps matches TRBD2 (6 bases). In germline, CDR1 is SGHRS, CDR2 YFSETQ. The CDR3 loop spans 13 amino acids. V gave up 5 bases and J gave up 5 bases, with 13 bases separating them. The CDR3 coding sequence is TGCGCCAGCAGTCGCGGGGTCCATGAGACCCAGTACTTC. This encodes CASSRGVHETQYF. Combining the CDR3 with reference TRBV5-1 and TRBJ2-5 gives the whole variable domain KAGVTQTPRYLIKTRGQQVTLSCSPISGHRSVSWYQQTPGQGLQFLFEYFSETQRNKGNFPGRFSGRQFSNSRSEMNVSTLELGDSALYLCASSRGVHETQYFGPGTRLLVL.

This clonotype has ten or more counts. V is TRBV2 and J is TRBJ2-7; 7 positions agree with TRBD1. Unmatched junction bases numbered 6, after V lost 5 bases and J lost 2 bases. CDR1 SNHLY and CDR2 FYNNEI come from the germline V gene. CDR3 length: 14 residues. The CDR3 loop reads CASSSRDSTYEQYF. The CDR3 nucleotides read TGTGCCAGCAGTTCCCGGGACAGCACCTACGAGCAGTACTTC.

This clonotype was counted at least ten times. This rearrangement joins TRBV3-1 to TRBJ2-7; TRBD2 is a possible D gene (5 bases). The ends were cut back, 1 base at V and 2 bases at J, with 9 bases in the middle. Germline CDR1 LGHDT, CDR2 YNNKEL (reference sequence). This CDR3 is built from 14 residues. The CDR3 DNA reads TGTGCCAGCAGCCAAGTGGTCGGGACCTACGAGCAGTACTTC. Its translation: CASSQVVGTYEQYF.

The chain employs TRBV6-5 and TRBJ2-3; 10 bases align to TRBD1. The assigned J gene may be wrong: the sequence end matches TRBJ1-5 better. From germline, CDR1 is MNHEY and CDR2 SVGAGI. This CDR3 comprises 16 residues. The CDR3, as DNA: TGTGCCAGCAGTTACTTCGGGACAGGGGACACAGATACGCAGCATTTT. This gives the protein CASSYFGTGDTDTQHF.